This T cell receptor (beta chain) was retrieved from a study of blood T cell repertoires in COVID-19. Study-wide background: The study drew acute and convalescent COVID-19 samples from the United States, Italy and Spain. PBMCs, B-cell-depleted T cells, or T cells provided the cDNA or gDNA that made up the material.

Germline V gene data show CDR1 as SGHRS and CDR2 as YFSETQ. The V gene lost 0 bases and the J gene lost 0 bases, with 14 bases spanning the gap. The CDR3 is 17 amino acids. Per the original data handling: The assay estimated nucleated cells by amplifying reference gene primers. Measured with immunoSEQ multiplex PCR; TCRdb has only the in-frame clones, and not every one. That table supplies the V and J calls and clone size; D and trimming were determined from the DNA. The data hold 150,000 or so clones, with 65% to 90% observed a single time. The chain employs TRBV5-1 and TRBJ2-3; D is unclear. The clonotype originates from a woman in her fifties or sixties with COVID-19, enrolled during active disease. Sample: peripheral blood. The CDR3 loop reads CASSLVSPNDSTDTQYF. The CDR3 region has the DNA TGCGCCAGCAGCTTGGTATCCCCTAACGATAGCACAGATACGCAGTATTTT.